These 11 T cell receptor beta chains share one sample of origin, sequenced in a study of cytotoxic CD8 clonotypes in ibrutinib-treated CLL. The assay was immunoSEQ multiplex PCR, and TCRdb's table has in-frame clones only and misses some. In the table there are roughly 170,000 clones, more than 80% of which are singletons. Sample: PBMCs, taken after 24 months of ibrutinib treatment. These receptors were taken from a human donor with chronic lymphocytic leukemia.

V and J are TRBV5-1 and TRBJ1-6; D may be TRBD1 (5 bases). Germline V gives CDR1 SGHRS, CDR2 YFSETQ. V dropped 2 bases and J dropped 11 bases, with 11 bases sitting between them. The CDR3 sequence is 13 residues long. CDR3 nucleotides: TGCGCCAGCAGCTTAGCAGGGATTACACCCCTCCACTTT. Translation gives CASSLAGITPLHF.

The V gene is TRBV2, the J gene TRBJ1-5; a weak D match, TRBD1 (5 bases). The CDR3 is 14 residues long. Trimming took off 9 bases at V and 4 bases at J, with 16 bases between the two ends. CDR1 and CDR2 from the germline V gene are SNHLY and FYNNEI. CDR3 DNA sequence: TGTGCCAGTAGATCTTCAGGGACTAATCAGCCCCAGCATTTT. As protein: CASRSSGTNQPQHF. Using reference TRBV2 and TRBJ1-5 for the parts outside the CDR3, the full variable domain is EPEVTQTPSHQVTQMGQEVILRCVPISNHLYFYWYRQILGQKVEFLVSFYNNEISEKSEIFDDQFSVERPDGSNFTLKIRSTKLEDSAMYFCASRSSGTNQPQHFGDGTRLSIL.

The V call is TRBV7-2, the J call TRBJ1-1; D is unresolved. Trimming pared 6 bases from V and 0 bases from J, leaving 14 bases between. CDR3 length: 15 residues. CDR1 is SGHTA, CDR2 FQGNSA, per germline. The CDR3 reads CASRYQPELNTEAFF. CDR3 coding DNA: TGTGCCAGCAGATACCAACCGGAGTTGAACACTGAAGCTTTCTTT.

The rearrangement joins TRBV29-1 to TRBJ2-5, with 7 bases lining up with TRBD2. Trimming cost V 6 bases and J 2 bases; bases outside gene matches: 9. The CDR3 sequence is 14 residues long. CDR1 and CDR2 from the germline V gene are SQVTM and ANQGSEA. The CDR3 region has the DNA TGCAGCGTCTGCCCCCCTAGCGGTCAAGAGACCCAGTACTTC. It translates to CSVCPPSGQETQYF.

The genes are TRBV11-1 and TRBJ1-1; maybe TRBD1 (5 bases). The CDR3 runs to 17 residues. Germline CDR1 is SGHAT and CDR2 is FQDESV (reference sequence). Trimming took 1 base from V and 1 from J, leaving 16 bases between them. CDR3: CASSLVGLGVENTEAFF. The CDR3 DNA sequence: TGTGCCAGCAGCTTAGTAGGGCTGGGGGTTGAGAACACTGAAGCTTTCTTT.

The CDR3 DNA follows: TGTGCCAGCAGTTGGCAAGGGGTTCTTAGAGATACGCAGTATTTT. It yields the protein CASSWQGVLRDTQYF. The chain carries TRBV6-5 and TRBJ2-3; TRBD1 might be the D (5 bases). The germline CDR1 and CDR2 sequences are MNHEY and SVGAGI. Trimming cost V 4 bases and J 5 bases, with 16 bases left between them. The CDR3 spans 15 residues.

V usage is TRBV6-5 and J usage is TRBJ1-1; possible D gene TRBD1, 6 bases. The germline gives CDR1 MNHEY, CDR2 SVGAGI. The CDR3 has 14 residues. V was pared by 7 bases and J by 4 bases, with 16 bases between. The CDR3 region is CASIRDTAGTEAFF. CDR3 in DNA: TGTGCCAGCATCCGGGACACCGCGGGCACTGAAGCTTTCTTT.

This chain links TRBV11-3 with TRBJ2-7; no firm D call. The germline CDR1 and CDR2 sequences are SGHNT and YENEEA. The CDR3 loop spans 17 amino acids. V was cut by 0 bases and J by 3 bases, with 18 bases left in between. The CDR3 reads CASSLEGRTAYGYEQYF. CDR3 bases: TGTGCCAGCAGCTTAGAAGGACGCACTGCGTACGGCTACGAGCAGTACTTC.

This rearrangement joins TRBV30 to TRBJ2-7; 7 bases are a match to TRBD1. The V and J ends lost 4 bases and 4 bases, in that order; junction bases with no gene match: 13. The CDR3 covers 15 residues. Germline V CDR1 and CDR2: GTSNPN, SVGIG (reference sequence). CDR3 in DNA: TGTGCCTGGACAACCTCCGGGACAGCGGATTACGAGCAGTACTTC. It codes for CAWTTSGTADYEQYF.

This sequence joins TRBV5-1 and TRBJ1-1, with TRBD1 identical over 9 bases. Germline-derived CDR1 and CDR2 are SGHRS and YFSETQ. This CDR3 has 14 amino acids. After removal of 4 bases from V and 5 bases from J, the junction contained 6 bases not matched to a gene. CDR3 residues: CASSRTGVRTEAFF. The CDR3 DNA is TGCGCCAGCAGCAGGACAGGGGTGAGAACTGAAGCTTTCTTT.

CDR3 sequence: CARGMGGGNTIYF. The CDR3 nucleotides are TGTGCCCGGGGTATGGGGGGTGGAAACACCATATATTTT. The chain uses TRBV30 and TRBJ1-3, with a weak D call TRBD1 (5 bases). The CDR3 loop spans 13 amino acids. The germline CDR1 and CDR2 sequences are GTSNPN and SVGIG (reference sequence). With 8 bases removed from V and 3 bases from J, the gap between germline ends came to 14 bases.